This T cell receptor beta chain was sequenced for a study of regulatory T cells in long-lasting Graves disease. Library construction for TCR beta used iRepertoire HTBI primers and Arm-PCR of CDR3 regions. TCRdb reprocessed the multiplex PCR reads with MiXCR, giving one entry per CDR3 protein. The data contain over 350,000 distinct CDR3 sequences, less than 15% of them singletons. In this sample, this clonotype turned up many times. Germline CDR1 GTSNPN, CDR2 SVGIG (reference sequence). V lost 8 bases and J lost 4, with 17 bases in between. CDR3 length equals 13 residues. Time point defined: newly diagnosed GD, antithyroid drugs for less than 3 months. Researchers made the TCR library from RNA that was extracted from PBMCs. This sample also appeared in a second study, on T cells in Graves' hyperthyroidism and ophthalmopathy. That work states: Disease duration under 2 months; hyperthyroidism patients were aged 18 to 65. Patients with ophthalmopathy were separated from those with stable hyperthyroidism by a 13 V-J model.

The V call is TRBV30, the J call TRBJ1-1; D may be TRBD1 (6 bases). This receptor was obtained from a woman in her forties or fifties with Graves disease. This sample comprised peripheral blood mononuclear cells (PBMCs), obtained at new diagnosis, from a patient treated with antithyroid drugs. CDR3 region: CARTGLRSTEAFF. In DNA form, the CDR3 reads TGTGCCCGCACAGGGTTAAGAAGCACTGAAGCTTTCTTT.